The 7 T cell receptor beta chains listed next were all sequenced from one sample in a study of T cells in Graves' hyperthyroidism and ophthalmopathy. Amplification targeted TCR beta CDR3 regions from RNA transcripts. The HTBI primer set drove a first-round RT-PCR of the TCR CDR3. One entry per CDR3 protein results from TCRdb running MiXCR on the multiplex PCR reads. The repertoire holds about 840,000 distinct CDR3 sequences, with 35% to 40% as singletons. What was sequenced was blood. Receptors originate from a man aged 18 to 30 with Graves' hyperthyroidism.

The J gene is TRBJ1-4, the V gene TRBV6-5; D is possibly TRBD1 (5 bases). This CDR3 region has 14 residues. V was clipped by 4 bases and J by 7 bases, with 13 bases between them. The germline CDR1 and CDR2 sequences are MNHEY and SVGAGI. CDR3 region: CASSWEGRGEKLFF. Written as DNA, the CDR3 is TGTGCCAGCAGTTGGGAGGGGAGGGGTGAAAAACTGTTTTTT.

V gene TRBV10-3 combines with J gene TRBJ1-6; TRBD1 matches 8 bases. The V gene end was trimmed by 0 bases and the J gene end by 11 bases; junction bases not matched to a gene: 3. Germline CDR1 ENHRY, CDR2 SYGVKD. The CDR3 covers 14 residues. This CDR3 is CAISESTGAAPLHF. In DNA, the CDR3 is TGTGCCATCAGTGAGTCGACAGGGGCTGCACCCCTCCACTTT.

The V gene is TRBV29-1, the J gene TRBJ1-1, with no clear D. Germline V gives CDR1 SQVTM, CDR2 ANQGSEA. The germline V and J ends were trimmed by 8 bases and 4 bases, with 11 bases remaining between them. This CDR3 has 11 amino acids. The CDR3 sequence is CSYHLGTEAFF. CDR3 DNA: TGCAGCTATCATTTAGGCACTGAAGCTTTCTTT.

This clonotype was recorded at least ten times. The chain is built from TRBV7-6 and TRBJ1-1; D is unclear. There are 12 residues in the CDR3. Looked up from germline, CDR1 is SGHVS and CDR2 is FNYEAQ. Trimming removed 7 bases from V and 3 bases from J, with 9 bases in between. The CDR3 region is CASKGPDTEAFF. The CDR3 region has the DNA TGTGCCAGCAAGGGTCCCGACACTGAAGCTTTCTTT.

This chain joins TRBV7-6 and TRBJ2-2, with D perhaps TRBD1 (6 bases). CDR1 SGHVS and CDR2 FNYEAQ come from the germline V gene. The CDR3 is 15 residues long. Trimming cost V 6 bases and J 3 bases, with 14 bases left between them. CDR3 sequence reads: CASRERTEYTGELFF. The CDR3 DNA is TGTGCCAGCAGAGAAAGGACAGAATACACCGGGGAGCTGTTTTTT.

As concerns this clonotype: One junction end disagrees with the germline gene, perhaps due to a read error. The chain joins TRBV7-2 to TRBJ2-5; perhaps TRBD1 as D (6 bases). There are 15 residues in the CDR3. CDR1 is SGHTA and CDR2 is FQGNSA in the germline V gene. The CDR3 DNA is TGTGCCGGCAGCTTAGCAGGGGTGGGCCAAGAGACCCAGTACTTC. This encodes CAGSLAGVGQETQYF.

This clonotype has ten or more counts. The chain joins TRBV5-4 to TRBJ1-2, with TRBD1 matching over 7 bases. V lost 0 bases to trimming and J lost 9 bases; unmatched junction nucleotides: 2. Germline V gene data show CDR1 as SGHNT and CDR2 as YYREEE (reference sequence). The CDR3 loop spans 12 amino acids. The CDR3 DNA is TGTGCCAGCAGCTTGGGAAGGGGGCGCTACACCTTC. This gives the protein CASSLGRGRYTF.